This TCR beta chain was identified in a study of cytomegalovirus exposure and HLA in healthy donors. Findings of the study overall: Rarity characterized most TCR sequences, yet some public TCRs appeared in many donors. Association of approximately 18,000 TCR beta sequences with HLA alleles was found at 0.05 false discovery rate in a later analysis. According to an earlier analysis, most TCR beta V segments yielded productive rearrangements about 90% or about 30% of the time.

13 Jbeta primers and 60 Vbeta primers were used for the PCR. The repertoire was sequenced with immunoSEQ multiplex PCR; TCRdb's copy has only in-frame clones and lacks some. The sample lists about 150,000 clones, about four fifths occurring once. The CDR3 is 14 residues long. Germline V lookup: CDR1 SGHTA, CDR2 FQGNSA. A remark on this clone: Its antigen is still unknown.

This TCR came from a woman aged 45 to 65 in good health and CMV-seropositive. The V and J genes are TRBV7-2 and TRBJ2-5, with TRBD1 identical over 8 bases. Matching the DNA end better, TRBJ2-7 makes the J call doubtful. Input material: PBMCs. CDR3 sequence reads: CASSKTGASYEQYF. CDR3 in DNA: TGTGCCAGCAGCAAGACAGGGGCATCCTACGAGCAGTACTTC.